A few counts support the clone carrying this T cell receptor (beta chain). Antigen: not known. Per germline, CDR1 SGHRS and CDR2 YFSETQ. This CDR3 is 16 amino acids long. J was trimmed by 5 bases and V by 4 bases; bases with no gene match: 9. The data are from a study of CD8 T cells in ankylosing spondylitis. TCRdb redid the calling of the 5' RACE reads with MiXCR, one entry per CDR3 protein. This table has fewer than 250,000 distinct CDR3 sequences, 32% appearing once. Findings and caveats of the study: Within matched ankylosing spondylitis synovial fluid, disease-linked clones were reportedly significantly enriched. CD8+ by phenotype, disease-linked clones were relatively rare in peripheral blood. In synovial fluid and blood from reactive arthritis, some motif variants were previously reported.

The clonotype comes from a male donor with ankylosing spondylitis or in good health (not recorded which). Sequencing was done on a sample of blood, either unsorted or a sorted T cell fraction (not recorded which). V gene TRBV5-1 combines with J gene TRBJ2-2, with 9 bases lining up with TRBD1. The CDR3 coding sequence is TGCGCCAGCAGCAGGCGGACAGGGGCCGCGACCGGGGAGCTGTTTTTT. Its protein product is CASSRRTGAATGELFF.